Here is one T cell receptor (beta chain) with its context. The data were obtained in a study of CD8+CD57+ T cells in acquired aplastic anemia. CDR3 length: 14 amino acids. The germline V and J ends were trimmed by 6 bases and 10 bases, with 16 bases remaining between them. CDR1 is LGHNA, CDR2 YNFKEQ, per germline. Researchers used genomic DNA as the template to profile TCR beta VDJ and CDR3. TCRdb reprocessed the reads via MiXCR and lists one record per CDR3 protein. The table has some 280,000 distinct CDR3 sequences, around three fifths seen once. The chain has TRBV4-2 and TRBJ1-6; D not certain. Material: sorted CD4+, CD8+, or CD8+CD57+ T cells (not recorded which) from PBMCs. This TCR was sampled from a human donor with severe aplastic anemia or a healthy control (not recorded which). The CDR3 nucleotides read TGTGCCAGCAGGTTGACGTCGGCCGGATCACCCCTCCACTTT. Translated: CASRLTSAGSPLHF.